These 30 T cell receptor beta chains originate from one sample sequenced in a study of cytomegalovirus exposure and HLA in healthy donors. The PCR employed 60 Vbeta primers together with 13 Jbeta primers. This table comes from immunoSEQ multiplex PCR, and its TCRdb copy is limited to in-frame clones, with some not included. The data contain 180,000 or so clones, roughly 85% of them singletons. The sample comprised PBMCs. The receptors here all came from a man aged 40-55 years in good health and CMV-seropositive.

J is TRBJ2-3 and V is TRBV5-6; D unclear. The V gene lost 2 bases and the J gene lost 0 bases, with 4 bases spanning the gap. This CDR3 comprises 13 residues. CDR1 and CDR2 from the germline V gene are SGHDT and YYEEEE. The CDR3 coding sequence is TGTGCCAGCAGCTTTAAAAGCACAGATACGCAGTATTTT. Protein: CASSFKSTDTQYF.

The chain uses TRBV4-2 and TRBJ2-7; 9 bases are shared with TRBD2. The CDR3 runs to 14 residues. CDR1 LGHNA and CDR2 YNFKEQ come from the germline V gene. V gave up 2 bases and J gave up 3 bases; unmatched junction bases: 2. In nucleotides, the CDR3 is TGTGCCAGCAGCCAATTTAGCGGGAGCTACGAGCAGTACTTC. Translated: CASSQFSGSYEQYF.

CDR3 protein: CASSDRGYHEQYF. The CDR3 DNA reads as TGCGCCAGCAGCGACAGGGGCTACCACGAGCAGTACTTC. This sequence joins TRBV23-1 and TRBJ2-7, with 8 nucleotides matching TRBD1. TRBV23-1 qualifies as an ORF whose function is uncertain. The CDR3 has 13 amino acids. The trim removed 6 bases at V and 5 bases at J, leaving 6 bases unmatched.

The chain has TRBV20-1 and TRBJ1-4, with 7 bases matching TRBD1. CDR3 length equals 11 residues. The V gene end was trimmed by 7 bases and the J gene end by 10 bases; junction bases not matched to a gene: 6. Germline V gives CDR1 DFQATT, CDR2 SNEGSKA (reference sequence). Here the CDR3 reads CSVGTERKLFF. CDR3 bases: TGCAGTGTTGGGACAGAGAGAAAACTGTTTTTT.

The chain is built from TRBV2 and TRBJ2-7; TRBD1 matches 11 bases. Germline loops: CDR1 SNHLY, CDR2 FYNNEI. The CDR3 contains 14 residues. The J segment lost 5 bases and the V segment lost 8 bases, leaving 8 bases of the junction unmatched. CDR3 sequence (DNA): TGTGCCAGCCGGGACAGGGGGGCGGGGAACGAGCAGTACTTC. Its translation: CASRDRGAGNEQYF.

This clone came up a few times. The chain combines TRBV19 with TRBJ2-7; a weak D match, TRBD1 (6 bases). The length of the CDR3 is 15 residues. V was cut by 4 bases and J by 2 bases, with 15 bases left in between. The germline V gene encodes CDR1 LNHDA and CDR2 SQIVND (reference sequence). CDR3 amino acids: CASSNRVGKTYEQYF. In DNA form, the CDR3 reads TGTGCCAGTAGTAACAGGGTCGGCAAAACCTACGAGCAGTACTTC.

The V call is TRBV28, the J call TRBJ1-4; D is possibly TRBD1 (6 bases). This CDR3 has 14 amino acids. Between the trimmed V and J ends, which lost 6 bases and 7 bases, there was a span of 15 bases. The germline V gene encodes CDR1 MDHEN and CDR2 SYDVKM. CDR3 region: CASSSGTLSEKLFF. CDR3 in DNA: TGTGCCAGCAGCTCCGGGACATTGTCTGAAAAACTGTTTTTT.

The table lists this clone with a count of one. The chain has TRBV10-2 and TRBJ2-7, with D perhaps TRBD1 (5 bases). This CDR3 contains 12 residues. Germline assignment: CDR1 WSHSY and CDR2 SAAADI. Trimming shortened V by 5 bases and J by 2 bases, and 7 bases separated the two germline ends. This chain's CDR3 is CASSRTPYEQYF. The CDR3 DNA reads as TGCGCCAGCAGTCGGACACCCTACGAGCAGTACTTC.

This clone showed up just once. The V call is TRBV7-9, the J call TRBJ2-1; D is perhaps TRBD1 (6 bases). The CDR3 runs to 16 residues. Germline assignment: CDR1 SEHNR and CDR2 FQNEAQ (reference sequence). With 1 base removed from V and 7 bases from J, the gap between germline ends came to 17 bases. The CDR3 loop reads CASSLGSAITGNEQFF. The CDR3, as DNA: TGTGCCAGCAGCTTAGGGAGTGCTATTACAGGGAATGAGCAGTTCTTC.

This clone has just a few counts. The V gene is TRBV9, the J gene TRBJ1-6, with 8 bases aligning to TRBD1. The CDR3 extends over 16 amino acids. Germline assignment: CDR1 SGDLS and CDR2 YYNGEE. Unmatched junction bases numbered 10, after V lost 4 bases and J lost 7 bases. CDR3 loop: CASSPQGAIGNSPLHF. CDR3 in DNA: TGTGCCAGCAGCCCCCAGGGGGCGATAGGGAATTCACCCCTCCACTTT.

A few counts support this clone. V gene TRBV6-5 combines with J gene TRBJ2-3; perhaps TRBD1 as D (5 bases). V shed 2 bases and J shed 2 bases, with 11 bases lying between them. The CDR3 totals 15 residues. Germline CDR1 reads MNHEY; CDR2 reads SVGAGI. The CDR3 loop reads CASSYDSSATDTQYF. As DNA, the CDR3 is TGTGCCAGCAGTTACGACAGTTCAGCCACAGATACGCAGTATTTT.

The CDR3 region has the DNA TGCGCCAGCAGCTTGGGCGGGACCTACGAGCAGTACTTC. This translates into CASSLGGTYEQYF. This rearrangement joins TRBV5-1 to TRBJ2-7, with a weak D call TRBD2 (6 bases). V was pared by 0 bases and J by 2 bases, with 6 bases between. The CDR3 length is 13 residues. In germline, CDR1 is SGHRS, CDR2 YFSETQ.

V gene TRBV27 combines with J gene TRBJ2-6; a weak D match, TRBD1 (6 bases). Trimming pared 1 base from V and 4 bases from J, leaving 14 bases between. Germline V gives CDR1 MNHEY, CDR2 SMNVEV (reference sequence). The CDR3 consists of 17 residues. The CDR3 is CASSLWQGPTGANVLTF. The CDR3, as DNA: TGTGCCAGCAGTTTATGGCAGGGGCCCACCGGGGCCAACGTCCTGACTTTC.

The chain recombines TRBV28 with TRBJ2-4; 9 positions agree with TRBD1. The V segment lost 6 bases and the J segment 8 bases; nucleotides outside the gene matches: 5. CDR3 length: 13 residues. CDR1 is MDHEN, CDR2 SYDVKM, per germline. The CDR3 loop reads CASRKDRGYIQYF. Here the CDR3 DNA reads TGTGCCAGCAGAAAGGACAGGGGTTACATTCAGTACTTC.

J is TRBJ1-2 and V is TRBV30; D unclear. Looked up from germline, CDR1 is GTSNPN and CDR2 is SVGIG (reference sequence). The length of the CDR3 is 12 residues. V lost 5 bases to trimming and J lost 8 bases, with 15 bases between them. The CDR3 sequence is CAWDAEGSGYTF. The CDR3 nucleotides read TGTGCCTGGGACGCCGAGGGTAGCGGCTACACCTTC.

There are a few counts of this clone. The CDR3 loop is CASSSDRVSGEQYF. DNA of the CDR3: TGTGCCAGCAGCAGCGACAGGGTGTCGGGCGAGCAGTACTTC. The chain recombines TRBV6-4 with TRBJ2-5; 7 bases are a match to TRBD1. The end of the DNA fits TRBJ2-7 better, so the J call may be wrong. The CDR3 runs 14 residues. The V gene's germline CDR1 is MRHNA and CDR2 SNTAGT.

The chain is built from TRBV5-1 and TRBJ2-3, with 9 bases lining up with TRBD1. The CDR3 runs to 16 residues. Losses at the gene ends were 3 bases for V and 5 bases for J; bases not matched to a gene: 10. Germline V lookup: CDR1 SGHRS, CDR2 YFSETQ. The CDR3 region has the DNA TGCGCCAGCAGCTCTCAACAGGGGGCGGTTGTAGATACGCAGTATTTT. It codes for CASSSQQGAVVDTQYF. Filled out from reference TRBV5-1 and TRBJ2-3, the complete variable domain reads KAGVTQTPRYLIKTRGQQVTLSCSPISGHRSVSWYQQTPGQGLQFLFEYFSETQRNKGNFPGRFSGRQFSNSRSEMNVSTLELGDSALYLCASSSQQGAVVDTQYFGPGTRLTVL.

The chain links TRBV4-1 to TRBJ2-7, with D tentatively TRBD1 (5 bases). There are 14 residues in the CDR3. Trimming shortened V by 3 bases and J by 0 bases, and 9 bases separated the two germline ends. Per germline, CDR1 MGHRA and CDR2 YSYEKL. CDR3 sequence reads: CASSHPQGSYEQYF. In DNA, the CDR3 is TGCGCCAGCAGCCACCCCCAGGGCTCCTACGAGCAGTACTTC.

The chain uses TRBV5-1 and TRBJ2-1; 7 nucleotides line up with TRBD1. V gave up 0 bases and J gave up 8 bases; unmatched junction bases: 2. The CDR3 loop spans 13 amino acids. Per the germline V gene, CDR1 is SGHRS and CDR2 is YFSETQ. The CDR3 loop reads CASSLGQGDEQFF. The CDR3 DNA reads as TGCGCCAGCAGCTTGGGACAGGGCGATGAGCAGTTCTTC.

The chain employs TRBV7-8 and TRBJ2-3, with 10 nucleotides matching TRBD2. The germline gives CDR1 SGHVS, CDR2 FQNEAQ. This CDR3 is built from 15 residues. Germline trimming cut 6 bases from V and 2 bases from J; bases unmatched to any gene: 5. The DNA for the CDR3 is TGTGCCAGCAGAAATAGCGGGAGGACCACAGATACGCAGTATTTT. Translating it yields CASRNSGRTTDTQYF. Full variable domain (remainder filled in from reference TRBV7-8 and TRBJ2-3): GAGVSQSPRYKVAKRGQDVALRCDPISGHVSLFWYQQALGQGPEFLTYFQNEAQLDKSGLPSDRFFAERPEGSVSTLKIQRTQQEDSAVYLCASRNSGRTTDTQYFGPGTRLTVL.

In DNA form, the CDR3 reads TGCGCCAGCAGCTTGGGACAGGGAAGTGGGTCTGGCTACACCTTC. This encodes CASSLGQGSGSGYTF. The chain uses TRBV5-1 and TRBJ1-2, with TRBD1 identical over 7 bases. The junction had 9 bases not matched to a gene; V was cut back by 0 bases and J by 7 bases. This CDR3 has 15 residues. Germline-derived CDR1 and CDR2 are SGHRS and YFSETQ.

This clone was seen a few times. Other DNA sequences in the same sample also yield this CDR3. The chain links TRBV7-9 to TRBJ2-2, with TRBD2 identical over 9 bases. Trimming at V came to 3 bases and at J to 6 bases, leaving 2 bases not matched to a gene. Germline CDR1 SEHNR, CDR2 FQNEAQ (reference sequence). This CDR3 is 14 amino acids long. CDR3 nucleotides: TGTGCCAGCAGCTTGGGACTAGCCGCCGGGGAGCTGTTTTTT. Translation: CASSLGLAAGELFF.

The rearrangement joins TRBV28 to TRBJ1-5; possibly TRBD1 for D (5 bases). V lost 1 base and J 0 bases, leaving 7 bases between the germline ends. Germline CDR1 and CDR2: MDHEN and SYDVKM. The CDR3 is 15 amino acids. The CDR3 loop is CASSLFRGSNQPQHF. In DNA, the CDR3 is TGTGCCAGCAGTTTATTTAGGGGTAGCAATCAGCCCCAGCATTTT.

The rearrangement links TRBV10-3 to TRBJ2-3; 10 nucleotides line up with TRBD1. Per the germline V gene, CDR1 is ENHRY and CDR2 is SYGVKD. J lost 3 bases, V lost 6 bases, and 3 bases had no gene match. This CDR3 comprises 14 residues. CDR3 sequence (DNA): TGTGCCATCAGGCCGGGACAGGGGACAGATACGCAGTATTTT. This sequence encodes CAIRPGQGTDTQYF.

The rearrangement joins TRBV6-1 to TRBJ1-1, with unresolved D. The CDR3 is 10 amino acids. Trimming removed 6 bases at V and 7 bases at J, with 6 bases between. In germline, CDR1 is MNHNS, CDR2 SASEGT. In DNA form, the CDR3 reads TGTGCCAGCAGATCCTTTGAAGCTTTCTTT. Translation gives CASRSFEAFF.

The chain links TRBV2 to TRBJ2-7; D call uncertain. The CDR3 loop spans 16 amino acids. V lost 7 bases to trimming and J lost 2 bases, with 21 bases between them. Germline-derived CDR1 and CDR2 are SNHLY and FYNNEI. The CDR3: CASTSFQVTSTYEQYF. Written as DNA, the CDR3 is TGTGCCAGCACAAGCTTCCAGGTCACATCTACCTACGAGCAGTACTTC.

This chain connects TRBV6-5 to TRBJ2-1; D is ambiguous. The CDR3 length is 16 residues. Deletions cut 0 bases from V and 4 bases from J, with 13 bases between. The germline CDR1 and CDR2 sequences are MNHEY and SVGAGI. CDR3 amino acids: CASSYSIDWMYNEQFF. The CDR3 DNA sequence: TGTGCCAGCAGTTACTCGATAGACTGGATGTACAATGAGCAGTTCTTC.

V usage is TRBV9 and J usage is TRBJ2-7; 7 nucleotides line up with TRBD1. Germline V lookup: CDR1 SGDLS, CDR2 YYNGEE. The V and J ends lost 0 bases and 6 bases, in that order; junction bases with no gene match: 6. The CDR3 is made up of 14 amino acids. The CDR3 sequence: CASSVVPGGSEQYF. CDR3 nucleotides: TGTGCCAGCAGCGTAGTTCCAGGGGGTAGCGAGCAGTACTTC. Full variable domain (missing parts from reference TRBV9 and TRBJ2-7): DSGVTQTPKHLITATGQRVTLRCSPRSGDLSVYWYQQSLDQGLQFLIQYYNGEERAKGNILERFSAQQFPDLHSELNLSSLELGDSALYFCASSVVPGGSEQYFGPGTRLTVT.

J is TRBJ2-5 and V is TRBV18, with TRBD2 as a possible D gene (6 bases). The J call is uncertain, as TRBJ2-7 better fits the DNA end. The CDR3 has 14 amino acids. In germline, CDR1 is KGHSH, CDR2 LQKENI. This CDR3 reads CASSPAEGPYEQYF. The CDR3 bases are TGTGCCAGCTCACCGGCGGAGGGCCCCTACGAGCAGTACTTC.

The chain is built from TRBV28 and TRBJ1-4, with 7 bases fitting TRBD1. CDR1 is MDHEN and CDR2 is SYDVKM in the germline V gene. Trimming at V came to 5 bases and at J to 0 bases, leaving 6 bases not matched to a gene. This CDR3 contains 16 residues. CDR3 sequence (DNA): TGTGCCAGCAGTCACAGGGGCCAGGCAACTAATGAAAAACTGTTTTTT. Residues: CASSHRGQATNEKLFF. Drawing the rest from reference TRBV28 and TRBJ1-4, the complete variable domain is DVKVTQSSRYLVKRTGEKVFLECVQDMDHENMFWYRQDPGLGLRLIYFSYDVKMKEKGDIPEGYSVSREKKERFSLILESASTNQTSMYLCASSHRGQATNEKLFFGSGTQLSVL.